The 27 T cell receptor beta chains below all came from one sample that was sequenced in a study of cytomegalovirus exposure and HLA in healthy donors. The PCR was carried out with 60 Vbeta primers and 13 Jbeta primers. TCRdb's table, derived via immunoSEQ multiplex PCR, lists solely in-frame clones and lacks some. The sample contains approximately 220,000 clones, less than 85% of which appear only once. The sequenced sample was PBMCs. The receptors originated from a man between 18 and 29 years old in good health and CMV-seronegative.

This clone was seen only once. The CDR3: CASRQTGGAYEQYF. CDR3 coding DNA: TGTGCCAGCAGGCAAACAGGGGGGGCCTACGAGCAGTACTTC. This chain links TRBV14 with TRBJ2-7; D perhaps matches TRBD1 (8 bases). From germline, CDR1 is SGHDN and CDR2 FVKESK. Trimming cost V 6 bases and J 2 bases, with 14 bases left between them. This CDR3 is built from 14 residues.

This clone was seen more than once but under ten times. Different DNA sequences within this sample yield the same CDR3. The chain couples TRBV5-1 to TRBJ1-1; possibly TRBD1 for D (6 bases). CDR1 and CDR2 from the germline V gene are SGHRS and YFSETQ. Deletions cut 0 bases from V and 1 base from J, with 7 bases between. The CDR3 has 14 amino acids. The CDR3: CASSLVGGNTEAFF. DNA for the CDR3: TGCGCCAGCAGCTTGGTAGGGGGGAACACTGAAGCTTTCTTT.

This clone came up a few times. This chain links TRBV11-2 with TRBJ2-5; tentative D call: TRBD2 (5 bases). Gene TRBJ2-7 matches the end of the DNA better, so the J call may be wrong. This CDR3 has 15 residues. Germline V gene sequence: CDR1 SGHAT, CDR2 FQNNGV. The CDR3 loop reads CASSLRTAWEYEQYF. In DNA form, the CDR3 reads TGTGCCAGCAGCTTAAGGACGGCGTGGGAGTACGAGCAGTACTTC.

This CDR3 reads CASSRPGTEYNEQFF. CDR3 sequence (DNA): TGTGCCAGCAGTCGTCCCGGGACAGAGTACAATGAGCAGTTCTTC. J is TRBJ2-1 and V is TRBV28; 7 bases are shared with TRBD1. Germline V CDR1 and CDR2: MDHEN, SYDVKM. The CDR3 contains 15 residues. V trimming: 5 bases; J trimming: 4 bases; junction bases outside the gene matches: 8.

This chain links TRBV7-2 with TRBJ1-5; 10 bases fit TRBD1. CDR1 is SGHTA and CDR2 is FQGNSA in the germline V gene. The CDR3 runs to 15 residues. Trimming cost V 5 bases and J 6 bases; bases outside gene matches: 7. The CDR3: CASSLWDRGGQPQHF. The CDR3 coding sequence is TGTGCCAGCAGCCTGTGGGACAGGGGCGGTCAGCCCCAGCATTTT.

The chain carries TRBV4-1 and TRBJ2-3; TRBD2 matches 11 bases. V shed 4 bases, J shed 1 base, and the junction held 13 bases outside the gene matches. CDR1 is MGHRA, CDR2 YSYEKL, per germline. This CDR3 contains 19 residues. The CDR3 DNA is TGCGCCAGCAGCCTGTCCCCGGGACTAGCGGCCCACGGCACAGATACGCAGTATTTT. Translated, it gives CASSLSPGLAAHGTDTQYF.

This clone was seen only once. The chain carries TRBV5-6 and TRBJ1-5; 10 positions agree with TRBD1. J was trimmed by 3 bases and V by 2 bases; bases with no gene match: 2. The CDR3 runs 15 residues. CDR1 and CDR2 (germline): SGHDT, YYEEEE. The CDR3 protein is CASSFGTGDNQPQHF. CDR3 nucleotides: TGTGCCAGCAGCTTCGGGACAGGGGACAATCAGCCCCAGCATTTT.

The CDR3 DNA sequence: TGTGCCAGCAGCCTAGCGCTCTACAATGAGCAGTTCTTC. Amino acid sequence: CASSLALYNEQFF. The chain links TRBV7-3 to TRBJ2-1; possibly TRBD2 for D (6 bases). Germline V gives CDR1 SGHTA, CDR2 FQGTGA. The CDR3 contains 13 residues. Deletions cut 5 bases from V and 3 bases from J, with 8 bases between.

This sequence joins TRBV7-2 and TRBJ2-7; 12 bases match TRBD2. Germline V CDR1 and CDR2: SGHTA, FQGNSA. The CDR3 covers 17 residues. With 2 bases clipped from V and 6 bases from J, the junction kept 11 bases outside the gene matches. The CDR3 coding sequence is TGTGCCAGCAGCTTATGGGCTAGCGGGAGGGTCGCTCGCGAGCAGTACTTC. Residues: CASSLWASGRVAREQYF. The full variable domain, completed using reference TRBV7-2 and TRBJ2-7, is GAGVSQSPSNKVTEKGKDVELRCDPISGHTALYWYRQSLGQGLEFLIYFQGNSAPDKSGLPSDRFSAERTGGSVSTLTIQRTQQEDSAVYLCASSLWASGRVAREQYFGPGTRLTVT.

The rearrangement uses TRBV30 and TRBJ2-1, with a weak D call TRBD2 (5 bases). V dropped 0 bases and J dropped 6 bases, with 12 bases sitting between them. This CDR3 has 14 residues. Germline loops: CDR1 GTSNPN, CDR2 SVGIG (reference sequence). The CDR3 nucleotides read TGTGCCTGGAGTGTACCGGTGGGAGTCAATGAGCAGTTCTTC. Its translation: CAWSVPVGVNEQFF.

CDR3 sequence reads: CASSLTGVTPLHF. For the CDR3, the DNA is TGTGCCAGCAGCTTGACAGGGGTTACACCCCTCCACTTT. The chain uses TRBV7-3 and TRBJ1-6, with 8 bases that match TRBD1. The trim removed 3 bases at V and 11 bases at J, leaving 3 bases unmatched. Germline V gene data show CDR1 as SGHTA and CDR2 as FQGTGA. This CDR3 contains 13 residues.

This clone was recorded once. This chain uses TRBV5-6 with TRBJ1-6, with D perhaps matching TRBD1 (6 bases). The CDR3 runs to 14 residues. V gave up 7 bases and J gave up 9 bases, with 17 bases separating them. In germline, CDR1 is SGHDT, CDR2 YYEEEE. Written as DNA, the CDR3 is TGTGCCAGCCGAATGTCAGGGGACGGTTCACCCCTCCACTTT. Its translation: CASRMSGDGSPLHF.

The chain carries TRBV15 and TRBJ1-1; 7 bases align to TRBD1. After removal of 3 bases from V and 4 bases from J, the junction contained 17 bases not matched to a gene. Germline V gene data show CDR1 as LNHNV and CDR2 as YYDKDF (reference sequence). The CDR3 sequence is 18 residues long. CDR3 residues: CATSRDRVGRGSITEAFF. CDR3 DNA sequence: TGTGCCACCAGCAGGGATAGGGTAGGCAGGGGGAGTATCACTGAAGCTTTCTTT.

The gene calls are TRBV2 and TRBJ2-5; 8 positions match TRBD1. J lost 5 bases, V lost 4 bases, and 6 bases had no gene match. The CDR3 contains 14 residues. Germline assignment: CDR1 SNHLY and CDR2 FYNNEI. CDR3: CASSVQGAWETQYF. The CDR3 region has the DNA TGTGCCAGCAGTGTGCAGGGGGCATGGGAGACCCAGTACTTC.

This clone was detected only a few times. This chain connects TRBV12-5 to TRBJ2-3, with D unclear. The germline gives CDR1 LGHNT, CDR2 FRNRAP. The CDR3 is made up of 15 amino acids. With 1 base removed from V and 4 bases from J, the gap between germline ends came to 12 bases. The CDR3 nucleotides are TGTGCTAGTGGTTTGGCGACCCCAGGTCCAGATACGCAGTATTTT. It specifies CASGLATPGPDTQYF. The entire variable domain, with the rest obtained from reference TRBV12-5 and TRBJ2-3, is as follows: DARVTQTPRHKVTEMGQEVTMRCQPILGHNTVFWYRQTMMQGLELLAYFRNRAPLDDSGMPKDRFSAEMPDATLATLKIQPSEPRDSAVYFCASGLATPGPDTQYFGPGTRLTVL.

CDR3 sequence (DNA): TGTGCCAGCAACAGCGGGAGCACCATCCAGGAGCAGTTCTTC. Protein product: CASNSGSTIQEQFF. The chain recombines TRBV9 with TRBJ2-1; 8 nucleotides match TRBD2. Germline assignment: CDR1 SGDLS and CDR2 YYNGEE. With 6 bases clipped from V and 10 bases from J, the junction kept 12 bases outside the gene matches. The CDR3 consists of 14 residues.

The V and J genes are TRBV7-9 and TRBJ1-5; 7 bases fit TRBD1. The V gene's germline CDR1 is SEHNR and CDR2 FQNEAQ (reference sequence). V lost 5 bases to trimming and J lost 8 bases; unmatched junction nucleotides: 12. The CDR3 sequence is 15 residues long. CDR3: CASSTTGALHKPQHF. DNA for the CDR3: TGTGCCAGCAGCACCACAGGGGCCCTTCACAAGCCCCAGCATTTT.

A remark on this clone: This sample also contains other DNA sequences that code for the same CDR3. This chain joins TRBV5-4 and TRBJ1-2; TRBD1 matches at 8 bases. The junction had 3 bases not matched to a gene; V was cut back by 4 bases and J by 1 base. The CDR3 is 14 amino acids. The germline V gene encodes CDR1 SGHNT and CDR2 YYREEE (reference sequence). The CDR3 coding sequence is TGTGCCAGCAGCCAAGGACAGGGTAACTATGGCTACACCTTC. Its protein is CASSQGQGNYGYTF.

The V call is TRBV2, the J call TRBJ2-6; TRBD1 agrees at 8 bases. This CDR3 contains 17 residues. Looked up from germline, CDR1 is SNHLY and CDR2 is FYNNEI. V trimming: 3 bases; J trimming: 0 bases; junction bases outside the gene matches: 4. This CDR3 reads CASSDGGQDSGANVLTF. Written as DNA, the CDR3 is TGTGCCAGCAGTGACGGGGGACAGGACTCTGGGGCCAACGTCCTGACTTTC.

The rearrangement links TRBV19 to TRBJ2-6, with 7 positions matching TRBD1. Germline lookup yields CDR1 LNHDA and CDR2 SQIVND (reference sequence). V shed 6 bases and J 1 base; nucleotides not matched to a gene: 12. The CDR3 is made up of 18 amino acids. CDR3 DNA sequence: TGTGCCAGTAGCGTAAAGGGGGCAGGAAGATCTGGGGCCAACGTCCTGACTTTC. Amino acids: CASSVKGAGRSGANVLTF. Full variable domain (outside the CDR3, taken from reference TRBV19 and TRBJ2-6): DGGITQSPKYLFRKEGQNVTLSCEQNLNHDAMYWYRQDPGQGLRLIYYSQIVNDFQKGDIAEGYSVSREKKESFPLTVTSAQKNPTAFYLCASSVKGAGRSGANVLTFGAGSRLTVL.

The DNA for the CDR3 is TGTGCCAGCAGCGCGCGACAGGGGTTGTACGAGCAGTACTTC. Its translation is CASSARQGLYEQYF. This sequence joins TRBV7-9 and TRBJ2-7; 8 bases align to TRBD1. Looked up from germline, CDR1 is SEHNR and CDR2 is FQNEAQ (reference sequence). J was trimmed by 4 bases and V by 5 bases; bases with no gene match: 7. The CDR3 sequence is 14 residues long.

The rearrangement links TRBV2 to TRBJ2-3, with no clear D. Trimming took off 6 bases at V and 3 bases at J, with 7 bases between the two ends. Germline loops: CDR1 SNHLY, CDR2 FYNNEI. The CDR3 is made up of 12 amino acids. CDR3 DNA: TGTGCCAGCAGCCTAAATACAGATACGCAGTATTTT. Its protein product is CASSLNTDTQYF.

This chain uses TRBV5-1 with TRBJ2-5; 7 bases line up with TRBD1. CDR3 length: 17 amino acids. Trimming at V came to 1 base and at J to 2 bases, leaving 11 bases not matched to a gene. Per germline, CDR1 SGHRS and CDR2 YFSETQ. The CDR3 bases are TGCGCCAGCAGCTTGAGGTCCCGACAGGGTTGGCAAGAGACCCAGTACTTC. As protein: CASSLRSRQGWQETQYF. The variable domain in full, completed from reference TRBV5-1 and TRBJ2-5, reads KAGVTQTPRYLIKTRGQQVTLSCSPISGHRSVSWYQQTPGQGLQFLFEYFSETQRNKGNFPGRFSGRQFSNSRSEMNVSTLELGDSALYLCASSLRSRQGWQETQYFGPGTRLLVL.

The chain combines TRBV19 with TRBJ1-5, with D unresolved. This CDR3 has 14 amino acids. Germline CDR1 and CDR2: LNHDA and SQIVND (reference sequence). V was clipped by 3 bases and J by 0 bases, with 6 bases between them. Here the CDR3 reads CASSIQYSNQPQHF. The CDR3 bases are TGTGCCAGTAGTATCCAGTATAGCAATCAGCCCCAGCATTTT.

This CDR3 is CASSGTPNTGELFF. CDR3 coding DNA: TGTGCCAGCAGCGGGACACCTAACACCGGGGAGCTGTTTTTT. The V and J genes are TRBV6-5 and TRBJ2-2; TRBD1 is a possible D gene (6 bases). CDR1 is MNHEY, CDR2 SVGAGI, per germline. V shed 6 bases and J shed 2 bases, with 10 bases lying between them. The CDR3 runs 14 residues.

The V and J genes are TRBV19 and TRBJ2-7; TRBD2 matches at 9 bases. Germline lookup yields CDR1 LNHDA and CDR2 SQIVND (reference sequence). The CDR3 is 15 residues long. Unmatched junction bases numbered 6, after V lost 2 bases and J lost 4 bases. CDR3 sequence: CASSILAGGLYEQYF. As DNA, the CDR3 is TGTGCCAGTAGTATACTCGCGGGAGGGCTGTACGAGCAGTACTTC. The full variable domain, in which reference TRBV19 and TRBJ2-7 provide the parts outside the CDR3, is DGGITQSPKYLFRKEGQNVTLSCEQNLNHDAMYWYRQDPGQGLRLIYYSQIVNDFQKGDIAEGYSVSREKKESFPLTVTSAQKNPTAFYLCASSILAGGLYEQYFGPGTRLTVT.

CDR3 sequence: CASSGGGGPYEQYF. The CDR3, as DNA: TGTGCCAGCAGCGGAGGGGGCGGACCCTACGAGCAGTACTTC. V usage is TRBV9 and J usage is TRBJ2-7; 7 nucleotides align to TRBD1. V shed 3 bases, J shed 2 bases, and the junction held 5 bases outside the gene matches. The CDR3 contains 14 residues. The V gene's germline CDR1 is SGDLS and CDR2 YYNGEE.